This passage covers 8 T cell receptor beta chains from one sample sequenced in a study of blood T cell repertoires in COVID-19. Produced via immunoSEQ multiplex PCR; TCRdb's table is partial and in-frame only. The sample carries 150,000 to 200,000 clones, roughly 84% recorded once. Sequenced input: PBMCs or T cells enriched from blood (not recorded which). The receptors were sampled from a woman aged 55-70 years who had recovered from COVID-19.

The chain has TRBV19 and TRBJ2-7, with TRBD2 identical over 7 bases. The CDR3 has 15 amino acids. Unmatched junction bases numbered 8, after V lost 3 bases and J lost 3 bases. Germline values: CDR1 LNHDA, CDR2 SQIVND (reference sequence). In nucleotides, the CDR3 is TGTGCCAGTAGTATCACCGGGACTATAAGCTACGAGCAGTACTTC. Its translation is CASSITGTISYEQYF.

This chain joins TRBV20-1 and TRBJ2-7; D not resolved. V gave up 3 bases and J gave up 10 bases, with 13 bases separating them. The V gene's germline CDR1 is DFQATT and CDR2 SNEGSKA (reference sequence). There are 11 residues in the CDR3. CDR3 in amino acids: CSASSQSHQYF. DNA for the CDR3: TGCAGTGCTAGCTCACAGAGCCATCAGTACTTC.

The chain has TRBV18 and TRBJ1-3; 8 bases map to TRBD1. V was clipped by 2 bases and J by 0 bases; unmatched bases: 6. The CDR3 is made up of 17 amino acids. Per germline, CDR1 KGHSH and CDR2 LQKENI. The CDR3 bases are TGTGCCAGCTCACCAACCAGGGGGCCCTCCTCTGGAAACACCATATATTTT. Residues: CASSPTRGPSSGNTIYF.

The sample holds one count of this clone. V usage is TRBV13 and J usage is TRBJ1-2; no clear D gene. Germline CDR1 reads PRHDT; CDR2 reads FYEKMQ (reference sequence). This CDR3 has 15 amino acids. Trimming left V 0 bases short and J 5 bases short, with 13 bases between. DNA of the CDR3: TGTGCCAGCAGCTTAGGCGGAGAAGCCCTATATGGCTACACCTTC. Translated: CASSLGGEALYGYTF.

The chain has TRBV24-1 and TRBJ2-5; 10 bases are shared with TRBD1. CDR1 is KGHDR and CDR2 is SFDVKD in the germline V gene. Trimming removed 4 bases from V and 5 bases from J; junction bases left unmatched: 6. CDR3 size: 15 residues. The CDR3, as DNA: TGTGCCACCAGTGAAGGGACAGGGGTGGTGGAGACCCAGTACTTC. The encoded protein is CATSEGTGVVETQYF.

This rearrangement joins TRBV7-2 to TRBJ1-2, with TRBD1 matching 9 bases. CDR1 is SGHTA, CDR2 FQGNSA, per germline. CDR3 length equals 15 residues. Trimming took 1 base from V and 8 from J; bases not matched to a gene: 8. The CDR3 reads CASSLEGTGPRGYTF. CDR3 nucleotides: TGTGCCAGCAGCTTAGAGGGGACAGGGCCGAGGGGCTACACCTTC.

The rearrangement joins TRBV4-1 to TRBJ1-1, with D possibly being TRBD1 (5 bases). Germline V CDR1 and CDR2: MGHRA, YSYEKL. The CDR3 runs 18 residues. Trimming took 2 bases from V and 1 from J, leaving 20 bases between them. This CDR3 reads CASSQLLTVRSGNTEAFF. As DNA, the CDR3 is TGCGCCAGCAGCCAACTCCTGACAGTTCGATCGGGGAACACTGAAGCTTTCTTT.

This chain connects TRBV5-4 to TRBJ1-6; D perhaps matches TRBD1 (5 bases). CDR1 and CDR2 from the germline V gene are SGHNT and YYREEE (reference sequence). The CDR3 runs to 16 residues. V was trimmed by 0 bases and J by 0 bases, leaving 7 bases between them. Here the CDR3 DNA reads TGTGCCAGCAGCTTGGACGGGGGCTCCTATAATTCACCCCTCCACTTT. Protein product: CASSLDGGSYNSPLHF.